This T cell receptor (beta chain) came from a study of cytomegalovirus exposure and HLA in healthy donors. Method: immunoSEQ multiplex PCR; TCRdb's copy keeps in-frame clones and lacks some. The sample lists 200,000 to 250,000 clones; roughly 85% were seen once. Whole-study findings and limits: The tendency of first-cohort TCR clusters to co-occur in the 120 or so validation repertoires was the finding of a later analysis. Among the CMV-associated chains, a few were confirmed in vitro as specific for CMV antigens.

About this clone itself: Antigen: not known.

The germline gives CDR1 MNHEY, CDR2 SVGAGI. This CDR3 region has 16 residues. J was trimmed by 5 bases and V by 2 bases; bases with no gene match: 8. The sample consisted of PBMCs. The TCR comes from a woman between 18 and 29 years old in good health and CMV-seronegative. The rearrangement uses TRBV6-5 and TRBJ2-2; 7 bases are shared with TRBD2. The CDR3: CASSYGREGRTGELFF. CDR3 in DNA: TGTGCCAGCAGTTACGGCAGGGAGGGGAGGACCGGGGAGCTGTTTTTT.